This passage covers 13 T cell receptor beta chains from one sample sequenced in a study of sequential checkpoint blockade in melanoma. TCRdb keeps only in-frame clones here, not all; method: immunoSEQ multiplex PCR. The data contain about 13,000 clones, 25% to 35% of them seen just once; the ten biggest clones take up roughly 17%. The treatment here: randomized to nivolumab then ipilimumab (arm A) or the reverse (arm B). The sequenced sample was tumor tissue (inferred from file names), obtained from a patient given nivolumab and ipilimumab in sequence. These receptors all come from a human donor with melanoma.

This clone was counted between two and nine times. J is TRBJ2-1 and V is TRBV29-1; no definite D call. The CDR3 has 16 amino acids. Looked up from germline, CDR1 is SQVTM and CDR2 is ANQGSEA. The ends were cut back, 2 bases at V and 5 bases at J, with 19 bases in the middle. CDR3 sequence (DNA): TGCAGCGTTGAAAAGATTTCCAAGACCCCCCACAATGAGCAGTTCTTC. It codes for CSVEKISKTPHNEQFF.

CDR3 in DNA: TGTGCCAGCAGCCGGACAGGGGATAGCAATCAGCCCCAGCATTTT. Translation gives CASSRTGDSNQPQHF. This rearrangement joins TRBV11-3 to TRBJ1-5; TRBD1 aligns across 9 bases. CDR3 length: 15 amino acids. Per the germline V gene, CDR1 is SGHNT and CDR2 is YENEEA. Germline trimming cut 5 bases from V and 0 bases from J; bases unmatched to any gene: 2.

This chain links TRBV28 with TRBJ2-2; D gene uncertain. CDR1 MDHEN and CDR2 SYDVKM come from the germline V gene. The V gene lost 3 bases and the J gene lost 9 bases, with 11 bases spanning the gap. This CDR3 has 13 amino acids. The CDR3 nucleotides are TGTGCCAGCAGTTTTGACCCCGACAGGGAGCTGTTTTTT. This gives the protein CASSFDPDRELFF.

CDR3 nucleotide sequence: TGTGCCAGTAGCAAGGCGGACTCCCGACGGGTGGATGAGCAGTTCTTC. Its protein product is CASSKADSRRVDEQFF. This sequence joins TRBV19 and TRBJ2-1, with TRBD2 as a possible D gene (5 bases). CDR1 and CDR2 from the germline V gene are LNHDA and SQIVND (reference sequence). The CDR3 spans 16 residues. The V and J ends lost 6 bases and 8 bases respectively, with 23 bases between them.

The rearrangement joins TRBV5-1 to TRBJ2-7; no clear D. Trimming removed 4 bases at V and 3 bases at J, with 17 bases between. The CDR3 contains 15 residues. Germline lookup yields CDR1 SGHRS and CDR2 YFSETQ. CDR3 DNA sequence: TGCGCCAGCAGCCCGGTTCCACATGGTATCTACGAGCAGTACTTC. This codes for CASSPVPHGIYEQYF.

This clone was seen more than once but under ten times. The V gene is TRBV7-8, the J gene TRBJ2-1; maybe TRBD1 (5 bases). The CDR3 contains 13 residues. Germline assignment: CDR1 SGHVS and CDR2 FQNEAQ. The V end lost 7 bases, the J end lost 2 bases, and 9 bases lay between the germline ends. CDR3 coding DNA: TGTGCCAGCACCTTGGACACCTACAATGAGCAGTTCTTC. The encoded protein is CASTLDTYNEQFF.

This clone turned up a few times. The rearrangement links TRBV11-3 to TRBJ2-1; 14 nucleotides align to TRBD2. Germline trimming cut 5 bases from V and 6 bases from J; bases unmatched to any gene: 3. Germline loops: CDR1 SGHNT, CDR2 YENEEA. There are 15 residues in the CDR3. In DNA, the CDR3 is TGTGCCAGCAGCCTGACTAGCGGGAGGGCCAATGAGCAGTTCTTC. Translated: CASSLTSGRANEQFF.

The CDR3 loop reads CAISGQGSEWGYTF. The CDR3 DNA follows: TGTGCCATCAGCGGACAGGGGAGTGAATGGGGCTACACCTTC. The chain carries TRBV6-8 and TRBJ1-2; 9 bases are a match to TRBD1. Germline V gene lookup returns CDR1 MNHGY and CDR2 SAAAGT. The CDR3 sequence is 14 residues long. V shed 10 bases and J 8 bases; nucleotides not matched to a gene: 14.

This chain connects TRBV6-8 to TRBJ1-5; D gene unclear. This CDR3 is built from 15 residues. Germline CDR1 and CDR2: MNHGY and SAAAGT. Trimming took 6 bases from V and 2 from J, leaving 14 bases between them. This CDR3 is CASSPRGVGNQPQHF. Here the CDR3 DNA reads TGTGCCAGCAGCCCACGGGGTGTGGGCAATCAGCCCCAGCATTTT.

This clone came up a few times. The genes are TRBV6-8 and TRBJ2-7; perhaps D is TRBD1 or TRBD2 (6 bases each). The V gene lost 5 bases and the J gene lost 3 bases, with 11 bases spanning the gap. Germline lookup yields CDR1 MNHGY and CDR2 SAAAGT. CDR3 size: 13 residues. CDR3 sequence reads: CASSAGHRYEQYF. In DNA form, the CDR3 reads TGTGCCAGCAGTGCGGGACACCGCTACGAGCAGTACTTC.

Sample share makes this clone medium-sized. CDR3 in amino acids: CASSPPGGRGTEAFF. Written as DNA, the CDR3 is TGTGCCAGCAGCCCCCCTGGGGGCCGGGGGACTGAAGCTTTCTTT. V is TRBV11-3 and J is TRBJ1-1; D might be TRBD1 (6 bases). V was clipped by 5 bases and J by 5 bases, with 18 bases between them. Germline CDR1 is SGHNT and CDR2 is YENEEA. The CDR3 consists of 15 residues.

This chain connects TRBV18 to TRBJ1-1, with TRBD1 as a possible D gene (5 bases). Germline V lookup: CDR1 KGHSH, CDR2 LQKENI. The CDR3 covers 13 residues. The germline V and J ends were trimmed by 4 bases and 1 base, with 7 bases remaining between them. CDR3 amino acids: CASSLDRNTEAFF. CDR3 coding DNA: TGTGCCAGCTCACTCGACAGGAACACTGAAGCTTTCTTT.

The rearrangement uses TRBV19 and TRBJ2-1; possible D gene TRBD1, 6 bases. V shed 3 bases and J shed 13 bases, with 16 bases lying between them. There are 13 residues in the CDR3. Germline-derived CDR1 and CDR2 are LNHDA and SQIVND (reference sequence). Written as DNA, the CDR3 is TGTGCCAGTAGTATCCCTACAGGGTCATTCCAGTTCTTC. It translates to CASSIPTGSFQFF.